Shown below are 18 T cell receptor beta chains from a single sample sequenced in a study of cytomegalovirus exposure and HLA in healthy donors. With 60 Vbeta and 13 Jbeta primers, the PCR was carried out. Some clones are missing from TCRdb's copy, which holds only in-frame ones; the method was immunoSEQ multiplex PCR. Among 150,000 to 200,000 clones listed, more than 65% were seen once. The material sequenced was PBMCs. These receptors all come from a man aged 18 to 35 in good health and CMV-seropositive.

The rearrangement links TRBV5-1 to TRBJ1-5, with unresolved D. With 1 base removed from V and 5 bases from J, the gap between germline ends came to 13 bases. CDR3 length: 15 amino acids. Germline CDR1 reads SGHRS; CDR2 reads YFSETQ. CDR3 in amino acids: CASSLFGEWDQPQHF. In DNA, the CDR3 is TGCGCCAGCAGCTTGTTCGGGGAGTGGGATCAGCCCCAGCATTTT.

The CDR3 sequence is CASSARGETQYF. The CDR3 DNA sequence: TGTGCCAGCAGCGCTAGGGGTGAGACCCAGTACTTC. This rearrangement joins TRBV7-6 to TRBJ2-5; D possibly corresponds to TRBD1 (5 bases). The V end was cut by 5 bases, the J end by 5 bases, with 9 bases between. CDR1 is SGHVS, CDR2 FNYEAQ, per germline. This CDR3 contains 12 residues.

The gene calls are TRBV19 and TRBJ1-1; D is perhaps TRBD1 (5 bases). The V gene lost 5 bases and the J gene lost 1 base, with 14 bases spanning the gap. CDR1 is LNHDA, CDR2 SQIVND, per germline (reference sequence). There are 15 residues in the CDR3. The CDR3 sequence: CASSSGIGGNTEAFF. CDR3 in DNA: TGTGCCAGTAGTTCAGGGATTGGCGGGAACACTGAAGCTTTCTTT.

CDR3 in amino acids: CASSLTSGGDTQYF. CDR3 sequence (DNA): TGCGCCAGCAGCTTGACTAGCGGGGGAGATACGCAGTATTTT. The chain carries TRBV5-1 and TRBJ2-3, with 11 bases that match TRBD2. The CDR3 runs to 14 residues. The V segment lost 1 base and the J segment 5 bases; nucleotides outside the gene matches: 0. The germline V gene has CDR1 SGHRS and CDR2 YFSETQ. The full variable domain, rest sourced from reference TRBV5-1 and TRBJ2-3, is KAGVTQTPRYLIKTRGQQVTLSCSPISGHRSVSWYQQTPGQGLQFLFEYFSETQRNKGNFPGRFSGRQFSNSRSEMNVSTLELGDSALYLCASSLTSGGDTQYFGPGTRLTVL.

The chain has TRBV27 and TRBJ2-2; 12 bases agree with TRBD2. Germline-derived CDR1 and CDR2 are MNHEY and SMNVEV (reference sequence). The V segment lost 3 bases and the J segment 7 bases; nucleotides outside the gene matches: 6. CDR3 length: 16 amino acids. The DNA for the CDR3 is TGTGCCAGCAGTTTTTATGGACTAGCGGGACACGGGGAGCTGTTTTTT. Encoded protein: CASSFYGLAGHGELFF.

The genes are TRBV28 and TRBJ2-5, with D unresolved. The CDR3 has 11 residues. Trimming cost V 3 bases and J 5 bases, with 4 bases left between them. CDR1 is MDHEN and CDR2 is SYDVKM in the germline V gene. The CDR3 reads CASSFRETQYF. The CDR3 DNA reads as TGTGCCAGCAGTTTCCGGGAGACCCAGTACTTC.

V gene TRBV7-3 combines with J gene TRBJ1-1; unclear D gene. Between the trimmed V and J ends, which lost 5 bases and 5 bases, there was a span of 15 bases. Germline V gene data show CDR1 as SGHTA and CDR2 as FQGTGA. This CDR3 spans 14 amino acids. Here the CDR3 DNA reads TGTGCCAGCAGCCCCAACGAGGGTTTGACTGAAGCTTTCTTT. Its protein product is CASSPNEGLTEAFF.

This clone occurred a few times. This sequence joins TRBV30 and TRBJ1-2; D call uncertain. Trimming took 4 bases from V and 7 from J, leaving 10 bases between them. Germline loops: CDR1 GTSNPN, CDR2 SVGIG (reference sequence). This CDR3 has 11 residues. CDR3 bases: TGTGCCTGGAACCAGCGGATTGGCTACACCTTC. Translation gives CAWNQRIGYTF.

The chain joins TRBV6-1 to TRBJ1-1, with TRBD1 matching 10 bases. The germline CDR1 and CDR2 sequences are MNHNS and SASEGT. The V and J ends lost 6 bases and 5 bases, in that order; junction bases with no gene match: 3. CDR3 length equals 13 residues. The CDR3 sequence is CASSRTGGTEAFF. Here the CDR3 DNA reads TGTGCCAGCAGCAGGACAGGGGGGACTGAAGCTTTCTTT.

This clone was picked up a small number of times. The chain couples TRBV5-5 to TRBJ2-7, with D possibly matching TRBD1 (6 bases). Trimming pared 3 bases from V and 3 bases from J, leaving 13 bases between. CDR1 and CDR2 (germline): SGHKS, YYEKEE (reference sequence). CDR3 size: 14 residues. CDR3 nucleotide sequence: TGTGCCAGCAGCTCCCAGACAGGTTACTACGAGCAGTACGTC. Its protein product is CASSSQTGYYEQYV.

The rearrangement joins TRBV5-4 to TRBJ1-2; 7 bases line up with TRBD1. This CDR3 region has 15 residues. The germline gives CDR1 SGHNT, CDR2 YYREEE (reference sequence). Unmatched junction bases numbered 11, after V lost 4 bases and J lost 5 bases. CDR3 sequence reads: CASSERQGLLYGYTF. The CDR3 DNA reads TGTGCCAGCAGCGAACGACAGGGCCTTCTTTATGGCTACACCTTC.

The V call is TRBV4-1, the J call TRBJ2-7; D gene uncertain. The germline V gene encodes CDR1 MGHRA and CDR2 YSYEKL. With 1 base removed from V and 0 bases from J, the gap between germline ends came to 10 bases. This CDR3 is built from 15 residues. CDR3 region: CASSQVRRSSYEQYV. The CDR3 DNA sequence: TGCGCCAGCAGCCAAGTACGTAGGAGCTCCTACGAGCAGTACGTC.

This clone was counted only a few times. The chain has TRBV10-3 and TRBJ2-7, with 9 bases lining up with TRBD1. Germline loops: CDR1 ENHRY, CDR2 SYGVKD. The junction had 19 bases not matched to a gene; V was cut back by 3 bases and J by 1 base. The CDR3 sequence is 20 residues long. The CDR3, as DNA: TGTGCCATCAGTGATGTCGTCTACAGGGGGCACGGGGTAGGTTCCTACGAGCAGTACGTC. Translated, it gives CAISDVVYRGHGVGSYEQYV.

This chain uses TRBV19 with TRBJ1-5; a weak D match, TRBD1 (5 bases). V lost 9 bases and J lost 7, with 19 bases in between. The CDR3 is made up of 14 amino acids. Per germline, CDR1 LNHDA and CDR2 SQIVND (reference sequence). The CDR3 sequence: CASTTPGGGQPQHF. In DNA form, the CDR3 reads TGTGCCAGCACAACCCCCGGGGGAGGACAGCCCCAGCATTTT.

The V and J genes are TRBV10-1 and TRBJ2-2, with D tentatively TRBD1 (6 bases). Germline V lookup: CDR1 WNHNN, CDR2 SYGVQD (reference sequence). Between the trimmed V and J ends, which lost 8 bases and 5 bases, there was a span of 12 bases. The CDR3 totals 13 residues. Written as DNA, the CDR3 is TGCGCCAGCTCTGGCAGGGGAACCGGGGAGCTGTTTTTT. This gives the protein CASSGRGTGELFF.

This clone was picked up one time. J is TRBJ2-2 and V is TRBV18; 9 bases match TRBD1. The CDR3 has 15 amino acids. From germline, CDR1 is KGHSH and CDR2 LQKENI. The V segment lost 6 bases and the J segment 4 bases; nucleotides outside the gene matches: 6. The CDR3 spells CASSPTGGSTGELFF. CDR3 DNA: TGTGCCAGCTCGCCGACAGGGGGAAGCACCGGGGAGCTGTTTTTT.

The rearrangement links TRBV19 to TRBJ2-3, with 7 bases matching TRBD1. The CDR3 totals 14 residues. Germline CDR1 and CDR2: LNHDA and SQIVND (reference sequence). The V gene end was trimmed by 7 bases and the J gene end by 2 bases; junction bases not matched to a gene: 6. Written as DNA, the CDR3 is TGTGCCAGTAAAATACAGGGGTCCACAGATACGCAGTATTTT. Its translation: CASKIQGSTDTQYF.

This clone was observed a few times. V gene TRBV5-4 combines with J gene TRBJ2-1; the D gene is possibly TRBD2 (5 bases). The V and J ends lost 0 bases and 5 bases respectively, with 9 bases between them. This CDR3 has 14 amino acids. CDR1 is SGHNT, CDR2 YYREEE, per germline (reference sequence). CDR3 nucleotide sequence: TGTGCCAGCAGCTTGGTGGGGAGAAACAATGAGCAGTTCTTC. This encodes CASSLVGRNNEQFF.